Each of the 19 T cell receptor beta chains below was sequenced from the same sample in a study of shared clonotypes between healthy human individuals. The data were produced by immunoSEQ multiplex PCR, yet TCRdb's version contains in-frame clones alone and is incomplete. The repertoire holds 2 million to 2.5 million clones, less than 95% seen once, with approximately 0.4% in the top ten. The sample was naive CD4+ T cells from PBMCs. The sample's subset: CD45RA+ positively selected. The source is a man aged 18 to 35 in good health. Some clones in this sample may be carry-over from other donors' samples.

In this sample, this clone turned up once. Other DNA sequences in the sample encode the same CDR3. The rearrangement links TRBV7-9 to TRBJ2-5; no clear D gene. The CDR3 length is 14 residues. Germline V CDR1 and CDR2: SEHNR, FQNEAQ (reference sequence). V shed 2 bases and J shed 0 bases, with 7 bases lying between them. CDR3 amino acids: CASSLRLDQETQYF. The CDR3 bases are TGTGCCAGCAGCTTAAGGCTAGACCAAGAGACCCAGTACTTC.

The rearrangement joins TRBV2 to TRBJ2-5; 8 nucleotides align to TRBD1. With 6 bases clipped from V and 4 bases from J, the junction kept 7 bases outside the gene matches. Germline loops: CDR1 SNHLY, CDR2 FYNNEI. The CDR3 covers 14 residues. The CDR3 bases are TGTGCCAGCAGCGACCCAGGGGGCCGAGAGACCCAGTACTTC. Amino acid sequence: CASSDPGGRETQYF.

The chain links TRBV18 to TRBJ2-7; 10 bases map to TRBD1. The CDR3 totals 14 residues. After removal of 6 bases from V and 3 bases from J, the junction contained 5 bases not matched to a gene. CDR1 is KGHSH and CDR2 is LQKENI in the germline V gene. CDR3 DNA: TGTGCCAGCTCGCAGCGGACAGGGGGCTACGAGCAGTACTTC. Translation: CASSQRTGGYEQYF.

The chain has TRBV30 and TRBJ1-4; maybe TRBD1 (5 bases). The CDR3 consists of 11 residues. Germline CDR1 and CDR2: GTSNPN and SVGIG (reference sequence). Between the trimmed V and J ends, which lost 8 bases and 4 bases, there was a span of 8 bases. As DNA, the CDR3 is TGTGCCGGGGACGGTAATGAAAAACTGTTTTTT. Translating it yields CAGDGNEKLFF. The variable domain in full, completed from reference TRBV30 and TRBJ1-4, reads SQTIHQWPATLVQPVGSPLSLECTVEGTSNPNLYWYRQAAGRGLQLLFYSVGIGQISSEVPQNLSASRPQDRQFILSSKKLLLSDSGFYLCAGDGNEKLFFGSGTQLSVL.

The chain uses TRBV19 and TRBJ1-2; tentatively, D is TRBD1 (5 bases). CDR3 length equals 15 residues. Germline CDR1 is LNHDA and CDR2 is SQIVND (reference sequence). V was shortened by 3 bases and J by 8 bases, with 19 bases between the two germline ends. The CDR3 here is CASSIPSGGVEGYTF. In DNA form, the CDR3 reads TGTGCCAGTAGTATCCCTTCGGGGGGAGTGGAAGGCTACACCTTC.

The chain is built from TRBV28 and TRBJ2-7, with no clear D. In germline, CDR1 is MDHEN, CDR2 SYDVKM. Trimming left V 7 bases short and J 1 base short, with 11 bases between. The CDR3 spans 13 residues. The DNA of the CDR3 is TGTGCCAGCACCCCGTGGCAGTCCTACGAGCAGTACTTC. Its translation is CASTPWQSYEQYF.

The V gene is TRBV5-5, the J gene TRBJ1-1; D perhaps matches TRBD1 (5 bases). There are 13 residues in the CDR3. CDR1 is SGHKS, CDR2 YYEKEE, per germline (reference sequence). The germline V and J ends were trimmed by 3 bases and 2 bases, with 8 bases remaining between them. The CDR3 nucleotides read TGTGCCAGCAGCTGGGACGATAACACTGAAGCTTTCTTT. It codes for CASSWDDNTEAFF.

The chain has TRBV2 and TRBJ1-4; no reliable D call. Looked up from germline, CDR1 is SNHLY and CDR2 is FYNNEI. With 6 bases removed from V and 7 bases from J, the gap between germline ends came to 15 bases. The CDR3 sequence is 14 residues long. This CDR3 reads CASSPGIISEKLFF. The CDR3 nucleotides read TGTGCCAGCAGCCCCGGGATTATCAGTGAAAAACTGTTTTTT.

CDR3 sequence (DNA): TGTGCCTGGAGTAGAGATGTCGGCAATCAGCCCCAGCATTTT. Protein product: CAWSRDVGNQPQHF. This chain uses TRBV30 with TRBJ1-5; D ambiguous. The length of the CDR3 is 14 residues. Germline loops: CDR1 GTSNPN, CDR2 SVGIG (reference sequence). Trimming took off 2 bases at V and 2 bases at J, with 10 bases between the two ends.

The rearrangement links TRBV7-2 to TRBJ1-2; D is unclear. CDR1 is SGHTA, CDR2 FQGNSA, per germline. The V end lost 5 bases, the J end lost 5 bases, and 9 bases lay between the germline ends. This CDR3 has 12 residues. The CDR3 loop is CASSPGGYGYTF. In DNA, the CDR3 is TGTGCCAGCAGCCCAGGTGGTTATGGCTACACCTTC.

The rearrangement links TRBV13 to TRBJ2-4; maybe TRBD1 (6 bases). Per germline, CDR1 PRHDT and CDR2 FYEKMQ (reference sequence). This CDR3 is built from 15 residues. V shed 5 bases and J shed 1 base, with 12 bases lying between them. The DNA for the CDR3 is TGTGCCAGCAGCCGAGGGCAGGGGGCCAAAAACATTCAGTACTTC. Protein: CASSRGQGAKNIQYF.

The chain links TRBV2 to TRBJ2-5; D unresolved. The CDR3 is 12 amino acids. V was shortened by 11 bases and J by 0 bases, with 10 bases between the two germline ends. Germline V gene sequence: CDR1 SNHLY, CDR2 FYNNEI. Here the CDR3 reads CASARYQETQYF. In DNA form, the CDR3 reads TGTGCCTCGGCCAGGTACCAAGAGACCCAGTACTTC.

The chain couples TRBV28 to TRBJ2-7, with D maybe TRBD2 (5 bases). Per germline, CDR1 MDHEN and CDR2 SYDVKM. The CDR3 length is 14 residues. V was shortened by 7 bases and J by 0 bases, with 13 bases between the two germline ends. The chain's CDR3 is CASKVLGSSYEQYF. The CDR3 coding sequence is TGTGCCAGCAAGGTCCTGGGGAGCTCCTACGAGCAGTACTTC.

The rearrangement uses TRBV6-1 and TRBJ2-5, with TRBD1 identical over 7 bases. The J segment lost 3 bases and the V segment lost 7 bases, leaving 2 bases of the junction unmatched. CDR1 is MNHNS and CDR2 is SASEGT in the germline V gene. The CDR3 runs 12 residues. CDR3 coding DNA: TGTGCCAGCACCAGGGGGAAAGAGACCCAGTACTTC. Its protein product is CASTRGKETQYF.

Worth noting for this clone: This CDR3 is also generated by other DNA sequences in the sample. The CDR3 loop is CASSLGVEETQYF. CDR3 in DNA: TGCGCCAGCAGCTTGGGCGTGGAGGAGACCCAGTACTTC. The chain links TRBV5-1 to TRBJ2-5; D gene ambiguous. V dropped 0 bases and J dropped 5 bases, with 8 bases sitting between them. The CDR3 covers 13 residues. In germline, CDR1 is SGHRS, CDR2 YFSETQ. The full variable domain, rest sourced from reference TRBV5-1 and TRBJ2-5, is KAGVTQTPRYLIKTRGQQVTLSCSPISGHRSVSWYQQTPGQGLQFLFEYFSETQRNKGNFPGRFSGRQFSNSRSEMNVSTLELGDSALYLCASSLGVEETQYFGPGTRLLVL.

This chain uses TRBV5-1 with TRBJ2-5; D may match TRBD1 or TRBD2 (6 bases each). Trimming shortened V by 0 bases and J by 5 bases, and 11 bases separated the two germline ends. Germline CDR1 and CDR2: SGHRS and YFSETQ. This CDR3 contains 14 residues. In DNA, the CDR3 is TGCGCCAGCAGCTTGGGAGGGGGGTACGAGACCCAGTACTTC. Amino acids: CASSLGGGYETQYF. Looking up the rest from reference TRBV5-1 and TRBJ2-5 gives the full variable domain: KAGVTQTPRYLIKTRGQQVTLSCSPISGHRSVSWYQQTPGQGLQFLFEYFSETQRNKGNFPGRFSGRQFSNSRSEMNVSTLELGDSALYLCASSLGGGYETQYFGPGTRLLVL.

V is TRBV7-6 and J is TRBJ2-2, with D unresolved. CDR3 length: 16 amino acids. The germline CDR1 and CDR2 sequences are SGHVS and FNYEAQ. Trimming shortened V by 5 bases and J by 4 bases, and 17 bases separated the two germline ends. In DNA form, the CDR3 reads TGTGCCAGCAGCCAATACGAATCACCCGTCACCGGGGAGCTGTTTTTT. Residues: CASSQYESPVTGELFF.

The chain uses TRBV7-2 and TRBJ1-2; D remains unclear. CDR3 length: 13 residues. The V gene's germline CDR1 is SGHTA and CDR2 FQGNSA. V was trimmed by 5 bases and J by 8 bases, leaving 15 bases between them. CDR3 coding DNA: TGTGCCAGCAGCCAAAATCCGACCGACGGCTACACCTTC. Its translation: CASSQNPTDGYTF.

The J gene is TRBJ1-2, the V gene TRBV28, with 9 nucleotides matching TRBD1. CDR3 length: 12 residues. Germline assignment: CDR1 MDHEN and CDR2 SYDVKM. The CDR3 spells CVSQGALYGYTF. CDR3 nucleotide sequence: TGTGTTTCACAGGGGGCCCTCTATGGCTACACCTTC.